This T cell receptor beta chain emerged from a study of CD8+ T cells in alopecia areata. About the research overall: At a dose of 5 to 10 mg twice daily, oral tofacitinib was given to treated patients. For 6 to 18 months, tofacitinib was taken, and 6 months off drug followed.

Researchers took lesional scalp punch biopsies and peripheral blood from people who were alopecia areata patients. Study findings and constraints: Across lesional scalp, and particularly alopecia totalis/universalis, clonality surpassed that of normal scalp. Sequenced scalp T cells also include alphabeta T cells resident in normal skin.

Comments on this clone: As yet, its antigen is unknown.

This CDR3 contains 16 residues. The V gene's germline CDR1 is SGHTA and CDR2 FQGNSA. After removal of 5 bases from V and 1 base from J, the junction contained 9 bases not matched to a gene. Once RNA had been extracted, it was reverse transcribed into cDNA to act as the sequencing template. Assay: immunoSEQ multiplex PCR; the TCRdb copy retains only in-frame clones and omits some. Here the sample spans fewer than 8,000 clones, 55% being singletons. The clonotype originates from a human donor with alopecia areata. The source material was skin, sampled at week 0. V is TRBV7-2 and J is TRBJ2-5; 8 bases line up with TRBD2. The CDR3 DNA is TGTGCCAGCAGCCCCTCCTCTGCGGGAGGCCAAGAGACCCAGTACTTC. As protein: CASSPSSAGGQETQYF.